Listed below are T cell receptor beta chains from one sample, sequenced in a study of brain T cells in children with intractable seizures. Produced via immunoSEQ multiplex PCR; TCRdb's table is partial and in-frame only. In the table there are around 80,000 clones, around nine tenths of which are singletons. Here the sequenced sample was peripheral blood, taken at surgery. The source is a girl aged 2-10 years with Rasmussen encephalitis and intractable seizures. Each CDR3 is given with its conserved first and last residue. The D gene is left open where the match is weak. Clone size, where shown, is once, few, many, or a class for clones that have expanded.

V: TRBV6-5; D: -; J: TRBJ2-1; size: -; DNA: TGTGCCAGCAGTTACCTTGTCGACCCGTTAGGTGAGCAGTTCTTC; CDR3: CASSYLVDPLGEQFF
V: TRBV2; D: TRBD1; J: TRBJ1-6; size: -; DNA: TGTGCCAGCAGAGAGGGACAGGGGAGGATTAATTCACCCCTCCACTTT; CDR3: CASREGQGRINSPLHF
V: TRBV15; D: -; J: TRBJ1-4; size: -; DNA: TGTGCCACCAGCAGAGGAAGCGAAAAACTGTTTTTT; CDR3: CATSRGSEKLFF
V: TRBV6-5; D: -; J: TRBJ2-1; size: -; DNA: TGTGCCACCTCCGGGACGGCAATCGTCGATGAGCAGTTCTTC; CDR3: CATSGTAIVDEQFF
V: TRBV5-4; D: -; J: TRBJ2-7; size: -; DNA: TGTGCCAGCAGCAACCGGGACTTTTCCTACGAGCAGTACTTC; CDR3: CASSNRDFSYEQYF
V: TRBV9; D: TRBD2; J: TRBJ2-1; size: -; DNA: TGTGCCAGCAGCCCCCGACTAGCGGGATTGGATGAGCAGTTCTTC; CDR3: CASSPRLAGLDEQFF
V: TRBV6-5; D: -; J: TRBJ1-1; size: -; DNA: TGTGCCAGCAGCCGGTCCGGGACATTCACTGAAGCTTTCTTT; CDR3: CASSRSGTFTEAFF
V: TRBV5-6; D: TRBD1; J: TRBJ1-1; size: -; DNA: TGTGCCAGCAGCCGGGGGACAGCGAACACTGAAGCTTTCTTT; CDR3: CASSRGTANTEAFF
V: TRBV30; D: -; J: TRBJ1-6; size: few; DNA: TGTGCCTGGAGTCGGGGAGGGAATTCACCCCTCCACTTT; CDR3: CAWSRGGNSPLHF
V: TRBV19; D: -; J: TRBJ2-7; size: -; DNA: TGTGCCAGTAGTATTGATGGCTACGAGCAGTACTTC; CDR3: CASSIDGYEQYF
V: TRBV3-1/TRBV3-2; D: -; J: TRBJ1-6; size: -; DNA: TGTGCCAGCAGCCAAGATTTCAGTTCACCCCTCCACTTT; CDR3: CASSQDFSSPLHF
V: TRBV6-6; D: -; J: TRBJ2-7; size: -; DNA: TGTGCCAGCAGTTATCCTGGGACGCTGAACGAGCAGTACTTC; CDR3: CASSYPGTLNEQYF
V: TRBV15; D: -; J: TRBJ2-5; size: -; DNA: TGTGCCACCAGCCCGCGGGGACAGACATACCAAGAGACCCAGTACTTC; CDR3: CATSPRGQTYQETQYF